This paragraph covers one T cell receptor (beta chain) sequence. Naive CD8 cells lacked CD45RO, underwent positive selection for CCR7 and left out terminally differentiated effector memory CD45RA+ cells. The sample belongs to a study of shared clonotypes between healthy human individuals. The overall study: Donors, aged 18 to 49, were a couple of women and three men.

Sequenced by immunoSEQ multiplex PCR; TCRdb stores in-frame clones only, minus some. The sample has 2 million to 2.5 million clones; about 92% are singletons. This CDR3 is 13 amino acids long. Germline values: CDR1 SGHVS, CDR2 FQNEAQ. Deletions cut 5 bases from V and 5 bases from J, with 10 bases between. The rearrangement links TRBV7-8 to TRBJ1-5; no reliable D call. The sequence was collected from a man aged 18-30 years in good health. Some clones in this sample may be carry-over from other donors' samples. What was sequenced was naive CD8+ T cells from PBMCs. DNA for the CDR3: TGTGCCAGCAGCCCGAGCTCGGATCAGCCCCAGCATTTT. This encodes CASSPSSDQPQHF.